The 10 T cell receptor beta chains reported below all come from one sample, sequenced in a study of molecular identifiers for immune sequencing clone quantification. TCRdb itself ran the PCR reads through MiXCR, one entry per CDR3 protein. The data show around 460,000 distinct CDR3 sequences, roughly a fifth seen once. Input material: naive CD8+ T cells from blood, with Jurkat cell RNA spiked in. Sample subset: FACS-sorted CD8+CD4-CCR7+CD45RA+ naive T cells. The receptors stem from a human donor in good health. Some libraries in this study had Jurkat cell RNA spiked in.

V usage is TRBV21-1 and J usage is TRBJ2-7; TRBD1, the D gene given by the table, was not confirmed from the DNA. TRBV21-1 is labeled a pseudogene. The CDR3 totals 17 residues. The CDR3 DNA is TGTGCCAGCAGCAAAGACCCCCCGGCCGGGGGTGAGGTCGAGCAGTACTTC. Protein sequence: CASSKDPPAGGEVEQYF.

In regard to this clonotype: This clone may be a read error of a much larger clone one base away. J is TRBJ2-5 and V is TRBV5-3; TRBD1 or TRBD2 may be the D gene (5 bases each). TRBV5-3 qualifies as an ORF whose function is uncertain. This CDR3 is 15 amino acids long. The CDR3 bases are TGTGCCAGCAGTGAAAACTGGGGGAACCAAGAGGCCCAGTACTTC. It translates to CASSENWGNQEAQYF.

This clonotype was detected ten times or more. This chain connects TRBV6-6 to TRBJ2-7, with TRBD2 matching 11 bases. J lost 6 bases, V lost 0 bases, and 4 bases had no gene match. CDR1 MNHNY and CDR2 SVGAGI come from the germline V gene (reference sequence). The CDR3 spans 15 residues. The CDR3 nucleotides read TGTGCCAGCAGTTACTCGACTAGCGGGATGGGCGAGCAGTACTTC. This gives the protein CASSYSTSGMGEQYF.

This chain uses TRBV6-2 or TRBV6-3 with TRBJ1-2, with D perhaps TRBD1 (6 bases). V was shortened by 3 bases and J by 0 bases, with 14 bases between the two germline ends. This CDR3 is built from 16 residues. Germline loops: CDR1 MNHEY, CDR2 SVGEGT. CDR3 DNA sequence: TGTGCCAGCAGTTATTCCCTTCGGGACACTAACTATGGCTACACCTTC. Its translation is CASSYSLRDTNYGYTF.

This clonotype was seen many times. V and J are TRBV19 and TRBJ2-3; D may correspond to TRBD1 or TRBD2 (6 bases each). Germline V gene sequence: CDR1 LNHDA, CDR2 SQIVND (reference sequence). V was clipped by 8 bases and J by 9 bases, with 18 bases between them. The CDR3 has 13 amino acids. The CDR3 DNA sequence: TGTGCCAGTGCCCTTTCGGGGGCGGGGACGCAGTATTTT. It codes for CASALSGAGTQYF.

The chain carries TRBV13 and TRBJ2-5; D is possibly TRBD1 (5 bases). This CDR3 is 13 amino acids long. With 5 bases removed from V and 0 bases from J, the gap between germline ends came to 7 bases. Germline V lookup: CDR1 PRHDT, CDR2 FYEKMQ (reference sequence). CDR3 DNA: TGTGCCAGCAGCCCACAGGACCAAGAGACCCAGTACTTC. This translates into CASSPQDQETQYF.

This clonotype appeared a few times. The gene calls are TRBV12-3 or TRBV12-4 and TRBJ2-3; unclear D gene. The germline V and J ends were trimmed by 4 bases and 2 bases, with 13 bases remaining between them. This CDR3 is built from 15 residues. CDR3: CASSSTSPATDTQYF. As DNA, the CDR3 is TGTGCCAGCAGTTCCACGTCGCCTGCCACAGATACGCAGTATTTT.

This clonotype was observed many times. The J gene is TRBJ2-3, the V gene TRBV12-3 or TRBV12-4; 8 positions match TRBD1. J was trimmed by 6 bases and V by 2 bases; bases with no gene match: 16. This CDR3 is built from 18 residues. In DNA form, the CDR3 reads TGTGCCAGCAGTTTAACGGGGATTGGGGACAGGAAGACCGATACGCAGTATTTT. Protein: CASSLTGIGDRKTDTQYF.

This chain connects TRBV6-6 to TRBJ1-3; unclear D gene. The V and J ends lost 5 bases and 0 bases respectively, with 14 bases between them. The CDR3 is made up of 16 amino acids. Germline V gene data show CDR1 as MNHNY and CDR2 as SVGAGI (reference sequence). The DNA for the CDR3 is TGTGCCAGCAGTGGACCCATGGGAAGCTCTGGAAACACCATATATTTT. Translating it yields CASSGPMGSSGNTIYF.

This chain links TRBV7-9 with TRBJ2-1, with 8 bases aligning to TRBD2. With 4 bases clipped from V and 3 bases from J, the junction kept 8 bases outside the gene matches. In germline, CDR1 is SEHNR, CDR2 FQNEAQ (reference sequence). This CDR3 has 16 amino acids. In nucleotides, the CDR3 is TGTGCCAGCAGCTATTCCGGGACTAGTCTCTACAATGAGCAGTTCTTC. It translates to CASSYSGTSLYNEQFF.